Here is one T cell receptor (beta chain) with its context. This entry is derived from a study of T cell changes during pregnancy in multiple sclerosis. The assay was immunoSEQ multiplex PCR, and TCRdb's table has in-frame clones only and misses some. The table records 50,000 to 55,000 clones, 80% to 95% of them present only once. This CDR3 has 15 amino acids. After removal of 0 bases from V and 5 bases from J, the junction contained 4 bases not matched to a gene. Germline assignment: CDR1 MNHEY and CDR2 SVGAGI. The rearrangement joins TRBV6-5 to TRBJ1-2; 9 bases fit TRBD1. This specimen consisted of CD4+ T cells from peripheral blood mononuclear cells, obtained in the third trimester of pregnancy. The sequence came from a female donor with multiple sclerosis, enrolled in a pregnancy study. DNA of the CDR3: TGTGCCAGCAGTTACTCTCCACAGGGGGCATATGGCTACACCTTC. This codes for CASSYSPQGAYGYTF.